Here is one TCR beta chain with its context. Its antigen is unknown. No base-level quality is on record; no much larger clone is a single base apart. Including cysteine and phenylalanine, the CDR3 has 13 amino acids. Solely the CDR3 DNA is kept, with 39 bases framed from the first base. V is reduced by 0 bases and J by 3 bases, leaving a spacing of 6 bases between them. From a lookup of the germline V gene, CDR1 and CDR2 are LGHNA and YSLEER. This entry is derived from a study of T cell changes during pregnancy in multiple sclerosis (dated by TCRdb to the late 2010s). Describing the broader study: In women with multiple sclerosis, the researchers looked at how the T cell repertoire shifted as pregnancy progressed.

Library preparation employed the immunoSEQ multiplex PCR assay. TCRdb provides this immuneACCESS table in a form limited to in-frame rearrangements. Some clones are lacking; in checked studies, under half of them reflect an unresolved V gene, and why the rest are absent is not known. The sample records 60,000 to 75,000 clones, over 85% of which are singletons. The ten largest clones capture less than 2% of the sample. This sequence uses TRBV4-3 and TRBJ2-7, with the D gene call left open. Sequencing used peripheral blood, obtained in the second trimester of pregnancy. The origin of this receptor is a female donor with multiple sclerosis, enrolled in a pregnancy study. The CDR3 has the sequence CASSQEPDYEQYF. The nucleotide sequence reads TGCGCCAGCAGCCAAGAACCAGACTACGAGCAGTACTTC.